The rows below give T cell receptor beta chains drawn from one sample of a study of beta chain features in type 1 diabetes. Clones were read by immunoSEQ multiplex PCR, and TCRdb kept only the in-frame ones, dropping some. Of roughly 150,000 clones in the sample, 63% were seen once. The sequenced sample was naive CD4+ T cells from blood. Receptors originate from a man under 40 with type 1 diabetes. CDR3s include the opening cysteine and the closing phenylalanine or tryptophan. A D gene is named only where the DNA matches it firmly. Some rows mark clone size as missing; the rest say once, few, many or name a class of expanded clone.

cdr3_aa cdr3_nt v_call clone_size j_call d_call
CAWGDLTDTQYF TGTGCCTGGGGTGACCTGACAGATACGCAGTATTTT TRBV30 few TRBJ2-3 NA
CSVRGGTQYF TGCAGTGTCCGAGGCGGGACCCAGTACTTC TRBV20-1 few TRBJ2-5 NA
CSVEEAGNTIYF TGCAGCGTTGAAGAGGCTGGAAACACCATATATTTT TRBV29-1 NA TRBJ1-3 NA
CAWVGGETQYF TGTGCCTGGGTAGGAGGGGAGACCCAGTACTTC TRBV30 NA TRBJ2-5 NA
CATSSLSRGQETQYF TGTGCCACCAGCAGTCTTTCCAGAGGGCAAGAGACCCAGTACTTC TRBV15 NA TRBJ2-5 NA
CASSQLWDGPSSTDTQYF TGTGCCAGCAGCCAACTTTGGGACGGGCCTTCTAGCACAGATACGCAGTATTTT TRBV4-2 NA TRBJ2-3 NA
CSLPKGETQYF TGCAGCCTCCCGAAGGGTGAGACCCAGTACTTC TRBV29-1 few TRBJ2-5 NA
CASSGTGQGAYEQYF TGTGCCAGCAGTGGAACTGGACAGGGGGCCTACGAGCAGTACTTC TRBV2 NA TRBJ2-7 TRBD1
CASSLGRSEQYF TGCGCCAGCAGCTTGGGTAGGTCCGAGCAGTACTTC TRBV5-1 few TRBJ2-7 NA
CASSLRAGSYEQYF TGTGCCAGCAGCTTAAGGGCAGGGAGCTACGAGCAGTACTTC TRBV11-2 NA TRBJ2-7 NA
CASSFSSGGYYEQYF TGTGCCAGCAGCTTTAGTAGCGGAGGCTACTACGAGCAGTACTTC TRBV7-2 NA TRBJ2-7 NA
CSVVGQKETQYF TGCAGCGTAGTAGGCCAAAAAGAGACCCAGTACTTC TRBV29-1 NA TRBJ2-5 NA
CASSYRTASGANVLTF TGTGCCAGCAGTTACCGGACAGCCTCTGGGGCCAACGTCCTGACTTTC TRBV28 few TRBJ2-6 NA
CASMGEKYYGYTF TGTGCCAGCATGGGAGAGAAGTACTATGGCTACACCTTC TRBV2 once TRBJ1-2 NA
CACNPVQGERYGYTF TGTGCCTGTAATCCCGTACAGGGGGAGAGGTATGGCTACACCTTC TRBV30 NA TRBJ1-2 TRBD1
CASSIGQEFYEQYF TGTGCCAGCAGCATAGGCCAGGAGTTCTACGAGCAGTACTTC TRBV7-2 NA TRBJ2-7 NA
CAWSLLNEQFF TGTGCCTGGAGTCTGTTGAATGAGCAGTTCTTC TRBV30 NA TRBJ2-1 NA
CASSLGQGAETQYF TGCGCCAGCAGCTTGGGACAGGGGGCCGAGACCCAGTACTTC TRBV5-1 NA TRBJ2-5 TRBD1
CAWSGMLEQYF TGTGCCTGGAGTGGTATGTTGGAGCAGTACTTC TRBV30 NA TRBJ2-7 NA
CASSGTGTYNEQFF TGCGCCAGCAGCGGCACAGGGACCTACAATGAGCAGTTCTTC TRBV5-1 NA TRBJ2-1 NA
CSVEAPGQAYGYTF TGCAGCGTTGAAGCACCGGGACAGGCCTATGGCTACACCTTC TRBV29-1 NA TRBJ1-2 TRBD1
CASSSGTSAAVAQYF TGTGCCAGCAGCTCCGGGACTAGCGCGGCTGTGGCCCAGTACTTC TRBV11-2 few TRBJ2-5 TRBD2
CSVQGEVYGYTF TGCAGCGTCCAGGGAGAGGTCTATGGCTACACCTTC TRBV29-1 NA TRBJ1-2 NA
CASSKSNNRSSGANVLTF TGTGCCAGCAGCAAATCTAATAACCGTAGCTCTGGGGCCAACGTCCTGACTTTC TRBV21-1 NA TRBJ2-6 NA
CASSLDRPSYEQYF TGTGCCAGCAGCTTAGACAGGCCGTCCTACGAGCAGTACTTC TRBV7-2 NA TRBJ2-7 NA
CAWSVRHPNEQFF TGTGCCTGGAGTGTACGGCATCCCAATGAGCAGTTCTTC TRBV30 NA TRBJ2-1 NA
CASSTGQANTGELFF TGTGCCAGCAGCACGGGACAGGCGAACACCGGGGAGCTGTTTTTT TRBV9 NA TRBJ2-2 TRBD1
CASSLLDISITGELFF TGTGCCAGCAGCTTGCTGGACATTTCCATCACCGGGGAGCTGTTTTTT TRBV7-9 NA TRBJ2-2 NA
CASSPGSYTGELFF TGTGCCAGCAGCCCAGGAAGCTACACCGGGGAGCTGTTTTTT TRBV14 NA TRBJ2-2 NA
CASSVGLIETQYF TGTGCCAGCAGCGTAGGGTTGATAGAGACCCAGTACTTC TRBV9 NA TRBJ2-5 NA
CASSGTSGDNEQFF TGTGCCAGCAGCGGGACTAGCGGGGACAATGAGCAGTTCTTC TRBV7-9 NA TRBJ2-1 TRBD2
CASSQAFTSSGTLSYNEQFF TGTGCCAGCAGCCAAGCTTTCACTAGTTCGGGCACTCTTTCCTACAATGAGCAGTTCTTC TRBV14 once TRBJ2-1 NA
CAWKQGGSYEQYF TGTGCCTGGAAACAGGGAGGCTCCTACGAGCAGTACTTC TRBV30 few TRBJ2-7 NA
CAWNSVYNEQFF TGTGCCTGGAATAGTGTATACAATGAGCAGTTCTTC TRBV30 NA TRBJ2-1 NA
CASSLEGQYTDTQYF TGCGCCAGCAGCTTGGAGGGACAGTACACAGATACGCAGTATTTT TRBV5-1 NA TRBJ2-3 TRBD1
CAWSKGQGEGEQYF TGTGCCTGGAGTAAGGGACAGGGGGAAGGCGAGCAGTACTTC TRBV30 NA TRBJ2-7 TRBD1
CASSDQETQYF TGTGCCAGCAGCGATCAAGAGACCCAGTACTTC TRBV21-1 NA TRBJ2-5 NA
CAWSVGLYNEQFF TGTGCCTGGAGTGTGGGTCTTTACAATGAGCAGTTCTTC TRBV30 once TRBJ2-1 NA
CASSPRLAGGEQFF TGCGCCAGCAGCCCTCGACTAGCGGGGGGTGAGCAGTTCTTC TRBV4-3 NA TRBJ2-1 TRBD2
CASSPRQGGYEQYF TGTGCCAGCAGCCCCCGACAGGGAGGCTACGAGCAGTACTTC TRBV9 NA TRBJ2-7 NA
CASSLAQYF TGTGCCAGCAGCTTAGCACAGTATTTT TRBV7-9 NA TRBJ2-3 NA
CSVGRLETQYF TGCAGCGTTGGAAGACTGGAGACCCAGTACTTC TRBV29-1 NA TRBJ2-5 NA
CASSYSGTSTDTQYF TGTGCCAGCAGTTACTCCGGGACTAGCACAGATACGCAGTATTTT TRBV6-5 few TRBJ2-3 NA
CASSGRRSTGGGGYTF TGCGCCAGCAGCGGGCGCCGGTCGACAGGGGGCGGTGGCTACACCTTC TRBV4-3 NA TRBJ1-2 TRBD1
CAWSPSGGEQYF TGTGCCTGGAGTCCATCAGGGGGCGAGCAGTACTTC TRBV30 few TRBJ2-7 TRBD1
CASREGSETQYF TGTGCCAGCAGGGAGGGCTCGGAGACCCAGTACTTC TRBV2 NA TRBJ2-5 NA
CAWIPGLANTDTQYF TGTGCCTGGATACCGGGACTAGCTAACACAGATACGCAGTATTTT TRBV30 few TRBJ2-3 TRBD2
CASSFREMNTEAFF TGTGCCAGCAGCTTCCGGGAAATGAACACTGAAGCTTTCTTT TRBV7-9 NA TRBJ1-1 NA
CASSPPDRSYGYTF TGTGCCAGCAGCCCCCCCGACAGGTCCTATGGCTACACCTTC TRBV7-9 NA TRBJ1-2 NA
CASWGQGNTEAFF TGTGCCAGCTGGGGGCAGGGGAACACTGAAGCTTTCTTT TRBV7-9 NA TRBJ1-1 NA
CATSDGTFSGNTIYF TGTGCCACCAGCGACGGCACATTCTCTGGAAACACCATATATTTT TRBV15 NA TRBJ1-3 NA
CASRDTGKGGYTF TGTGCCAGCAGGGATACAGGGAAGGGTGGCTACACCTTC TRBV28 NA TRBJ1-2 NA
CSVGTDTQYF TGCAGCGTTGGCACAGATACGCAGTATTTT TRBV29-1 few TRBJ2-3 NA
CSVRTGGNEQFF TGCAGCGTCAGGACAGGGGGCAATGAGCAGTTCTTC TRBV29-1 few TRBJ2-1 TRBD1